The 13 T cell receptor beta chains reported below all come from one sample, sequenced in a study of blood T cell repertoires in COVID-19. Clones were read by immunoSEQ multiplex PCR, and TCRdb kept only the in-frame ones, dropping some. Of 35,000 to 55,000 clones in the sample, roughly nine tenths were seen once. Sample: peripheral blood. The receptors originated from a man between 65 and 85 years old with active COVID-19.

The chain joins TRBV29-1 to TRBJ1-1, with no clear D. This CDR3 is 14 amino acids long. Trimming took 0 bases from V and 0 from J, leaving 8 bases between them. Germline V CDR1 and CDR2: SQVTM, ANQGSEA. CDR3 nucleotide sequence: TGCAGCGTTGAAGAACAGAACATGAACACTGAAGCTTTCTTT. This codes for CSVEEQNMNTEAFF.

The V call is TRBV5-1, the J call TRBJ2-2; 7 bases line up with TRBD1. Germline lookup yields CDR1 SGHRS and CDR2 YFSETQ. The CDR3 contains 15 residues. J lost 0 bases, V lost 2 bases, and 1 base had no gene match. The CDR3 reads CASSFGTANTGELFF. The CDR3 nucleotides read TGCGCCAGCAGCTTCGGGACAGCGAACACCGGGGAGCTGTTTTTT.

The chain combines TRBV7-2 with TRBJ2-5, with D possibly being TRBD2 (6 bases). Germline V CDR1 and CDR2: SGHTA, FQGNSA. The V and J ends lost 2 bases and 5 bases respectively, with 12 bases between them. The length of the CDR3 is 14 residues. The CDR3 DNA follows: TGTGCCAGCAGCTTATTTGGGGCGGGGGAGACCCAGTACTTC. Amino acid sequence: CASSLFGAGETQYF.

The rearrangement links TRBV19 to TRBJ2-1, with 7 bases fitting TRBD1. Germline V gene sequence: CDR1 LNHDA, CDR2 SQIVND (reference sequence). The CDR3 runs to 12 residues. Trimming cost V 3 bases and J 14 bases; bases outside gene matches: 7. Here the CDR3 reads CASSMAGGSEFF. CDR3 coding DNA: TGTGCCAGTAGTATGGCAGGGGGTTCGGAGTTCTTC.

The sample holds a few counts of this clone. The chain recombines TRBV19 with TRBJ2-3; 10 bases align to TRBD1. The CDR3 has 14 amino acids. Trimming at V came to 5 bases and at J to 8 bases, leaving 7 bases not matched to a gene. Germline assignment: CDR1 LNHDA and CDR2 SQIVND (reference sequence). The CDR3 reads CASSADRGQGTQYF. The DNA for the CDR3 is TGTGCCAGTAGTGCTGACAGGGGGCAGGGTACGCAGTATTTT.

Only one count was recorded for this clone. The chain's CDR3 is CASSGPTSGGSYNEQFF. In DNA form, the CDR3 reads TGTGCCAGCAGTGGACCGACTAGCGGGGGTTCCTACAATGAGCAGTTCTTC. The chain joins TRBV25-1 to TRBJ2-1; TRBD2 matches 12 bases. The CDR3 has 17 residues. J gave up 1 base and V 4 bases, and 5 bases lay outside the gene matches. Looked up from germline, CDR1 is MGHDK and CDR2 is SYGVNS. Together with reference TRBV25-1 and TRBJ2-1, the CDR3 gives the full variable domain: EADIYQTPRYLVIGTGKKITLECSQTMGHDKMYWYQQDPGMELHLIHYSYGVNSTEKGDLSSESTVSRIRTEHFPLTLESARPSHTSQYLCASSGPTSGGSYNEQFFGPGTRLTVL.

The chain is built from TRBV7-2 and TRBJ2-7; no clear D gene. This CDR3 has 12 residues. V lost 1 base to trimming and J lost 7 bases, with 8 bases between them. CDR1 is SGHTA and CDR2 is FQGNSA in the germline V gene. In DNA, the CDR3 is TGTGCCAGCAGCTTAGACTCGTGGGAGCAGTACTTC. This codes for CASSLDSWEQYF.

This CDR3 reads CASSKDGGQGGIEQYF. The CDR3 bases are TGTGCCAGCAGCAAAGACGGGGGACAGGGTGGGATCGAGCAGTACTTC. The gene calls are TRBV21-1 and TRBJ2-7; the DNA was not used to check the table's D call, TRBD1. TRBV21-1 is classified as a pseudogene. The CDR3 sequence is 16 residues long.

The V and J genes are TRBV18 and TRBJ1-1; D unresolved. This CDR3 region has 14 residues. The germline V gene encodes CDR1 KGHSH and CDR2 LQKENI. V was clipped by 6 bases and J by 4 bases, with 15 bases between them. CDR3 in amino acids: CASSPTSGTTEAFF. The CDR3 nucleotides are TGTGCCAGCTCTCCTACATCGGGAACCACTGAAGCTTTCTTT. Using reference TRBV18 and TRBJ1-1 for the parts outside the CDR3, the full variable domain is NAGVMQNPRHLVRRRGQEARLRCSPMKGHSHVYWYRQLPEEGLKFMVYLQKENIIDESGMPKERFSAEFPKEGPSILRIQQVVRGDSAAYFCASSPTSGTTEAFFGQGTRLTVV.

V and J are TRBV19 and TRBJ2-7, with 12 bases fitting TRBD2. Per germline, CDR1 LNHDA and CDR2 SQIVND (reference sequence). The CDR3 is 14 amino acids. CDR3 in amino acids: CSTRTSGKSYEQYF. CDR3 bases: TGTTCCACTCGGACTAGCGGGAAAAGCTACGAGCAGTACTTC.

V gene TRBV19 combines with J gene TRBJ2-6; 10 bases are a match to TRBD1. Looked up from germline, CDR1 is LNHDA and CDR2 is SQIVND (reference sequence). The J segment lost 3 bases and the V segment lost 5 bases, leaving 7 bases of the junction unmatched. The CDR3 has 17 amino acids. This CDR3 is CASSVDRGYVGANVLTF. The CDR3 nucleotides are TGTGCCAGTAGTGTGGACAGGGGGTATGTTGGGGCCAACGTCCTGACTTTC.

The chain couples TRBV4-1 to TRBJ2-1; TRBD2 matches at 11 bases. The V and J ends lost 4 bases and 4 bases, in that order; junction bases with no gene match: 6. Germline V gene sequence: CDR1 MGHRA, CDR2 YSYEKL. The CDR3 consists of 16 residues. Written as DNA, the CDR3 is TGCGCCAGCAGCCTATCCGGGACTAGCGGATACAATGAGCAGTTCTTC. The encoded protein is CASSLSGTSGYNEQFF.

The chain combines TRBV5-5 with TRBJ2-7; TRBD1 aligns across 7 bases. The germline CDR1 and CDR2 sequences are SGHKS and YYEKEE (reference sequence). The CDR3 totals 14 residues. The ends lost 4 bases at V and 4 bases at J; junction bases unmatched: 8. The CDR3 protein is CASSPGTAIYEQYF. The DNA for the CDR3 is TGTGCCAGCAGCCCCGGGACAGCCATATACGAGCAGTACTTC.